The 22 T cell receptor beta chains below all came from one sample that was sequenced in a study of control samples from healthy donors and cancer patients. Method: immunoSEQ multiplex PCR; TCRdb's copy keeps in-frame clones and lacks some. The sample yields 150,000 to 180,000 clones, 90% to 95% seen once. Specimen: blood. The receptors were gathered from a man aged 40-49 years in good health.

The V call is TRBV27, the J call TRBJ1-2; TRBD1 agrees at 7 bases. CDR1 and CDR2 (germline): MNHEY, SMNVEV (reference sequence). This CDR3 is built from 13 residues. V was clipped by 5 bases and J by 3 bases; unmatched bases: 3. The CDR3 DNA sequence: TGTGCCAGCAGTCCGGGACAGTACTATGGCTACACCTTC. Protein: CASSPGQYYGYTF.

The sample holds a few counts of this clone. The chain joins TRBV19 to TRBJ1-2; 8 bases align to TRBD1. J gave up 2 bases and V 6 bases, and 11 bases lay outside the gene matches. The germline V gene has CDR1 LNHDA and CDR2 SQIVND (reference sequence). CDR3 length equals 16 residues. The CDR3 sequence is CASRKPGGNLNYGYTF. In DNA form, the CDR3 reads TGTGCCAGTAGAAAGCCAGGGGGCAATCTAAACTATGGCTACACCTTC.

The rearrangement links TRBV6-2 or TRBV6-3 to TRBJ2-6; D gene unclear. The CDR3 contains 15 residues. Germline CDR1 reads MNHEY; CDR2 reads SVGEGT. V was pared by 5 bases and J by 1 base, with 9 bases between. The CDR3 sequence is CASSVTLSGANVLTF. CDR3 bases: TGTGCCAGCAGTGTCACCTTATCTGGGGCCAACGTCCTGACTTTC.

V and J are TRBV11-2 and TRBJ2-3, with D perhaps TRBD2 (6 bases). Looked up from germline, CDR1 is SGHAT and CDR2 is FQNNGV. The ends were cut back, 3 bases at V and 0 bases at J, with 13 bases in the middle. The CDR3 is made up of 16 amino acids. The CDR3 DNA follows: TGTGCCAGCAGCTTCCCGAGCGGGCTGAGCACAGATACGCAGTATTTT. Translating gives CASSFPSGLSTDTQYF.

The chain couples TRBV10-3 to TRBJ1-2; unclear D gene. The V end was cut by 2 bases, the J end by 3 bases, with 7 bases between. This CDR3 is 13 amino acids long. The V gene's germline CDR1 is ENHRY and CDR2 SYGVKD. Here the CDR3 DNA reads TGTGCCATCAGTGAGACGCAGGACTATGGCTACACCTTC. This sequence encodes CAISETQDYGYTF.

V usage is TRBV19 and J usage is TRBJ1-2; D call uncertain. Germline V gene data show CDR1 as LNHDA and CDR2 as SQIVND (reference sequence). The V end was cut by 3 bases, the J end by 8 bases, with 16 bases between. This CDR3 has 14 residues. This CDR3 reads CASSMNGDPQGYTF. CDR3 nucleotide sequence: TGTGCCAGTAGTATGAATGGAGATCCGCAAGGCTACACCTTC.

The table lists this clone with a count of one. The chain couples TRBV9 to TRBJ1-1, with 10 bases that match TRBD1. Losses at the gene ends were 7 bases for V and 11 bases for J; bases not matched to a gene: 11. The CDR3 extends over 13 amino acids. Per germline, CDR1 SGDLS and CDR2 YYNGEE. The CDR3 sequence: CASGPTTGGRAFF. The CDR3 coding sequence is TGTGCCAGCGGACCGACGACAGGGGGCCGTGCTTTCTTT. Supplemented by reference TRBV9 and TRBJ1-1, the full variable domain reads DSGVTQTPKHLITATGQRVTLRCSPRSGDLSVYWYQQSLDQGLQFLIQYYNGEERAKGNILERFSAQQFPDLHSELNLSSLELGDSALYFCASGPTTGGRAFFGQGTRLTVV.

The genes are TRBV9 and TRBJ2-2; maybe TRBD2 (6 bases). V was cut by 2 bases and J by 8 bases, with 16 bases left in between. This CDR3 contains 15 residues. The germline CDR1 and CDR2 sequences are SGDLS and YYNGEE. The CDR3 nucleotides are TGTGCCAGCAGCGTCGAAGGGACTCCTACTGGGGAGCTGTTTTTT. Its translation: CASSVEGTPTGELFF.

This rearrangement joins TRBV11-2 to TRBJ1-1; D not resolved. This CDR3 has 15 amino acids. In germline, CDR1 is SGHAT, CDR2 FQNNGV. V lost 3 bases, J lost 1 base, and 12 bases lay in between. The CDR3 spells CASSLPAAANTEAFF. The CDR3 DNA sequence: TGTGCCAGCAGCTTGCCCGCCGCTGCGAACACTGAAGCTTTCTTT.

The chain combines TRBV30 with TRBJ1-6; D is undetermined. CDR3 length equals 12 residues. Germline V gene sequence: CDR1 GTSNPN, CDR2 SVGIG (reference sequence). V was trimmed by 0 bases and J by 12 bases, leaving 9 bases between them. CDR3 sequence reads: CAWSVMAQPLHF. The CDR3 DNA reads as TGTGCCTGGAGTGTTATGGCGCAACCCCTCCACTTT.

The CDR3 sequence: CASSLNAAARGTEAFF. The CDR3 bases are TGCGCCAGCAGCTTGAACGCGGCGGCTAGAGGGACTGAAGCTTTCTTT. The rearrangement links TRBV5-1 to TRBJ1-1, with D unresolved. CDR1 and CDR2 from the germline V gene are SGHRS and YFSETQ. V lost 1 base and J 5 bases, leaving 18 bases between the germline ends. This CDR3 contains 16 residues.

The CDR3 spells CASSTDSTDTQYF. The DNA for the CDR3 is TGTGCCAGCAGCACCGATAGCACAGATACGCAGTATTTT. The chain links TRBV5-4 to TRBJ2-3; D not resolved. V was shortened by 4 bases and J by 0 bases, with 6 bases between the two germline ends. CDR1 is SGHNT, CDR2 YYREEE, per germline (reference sequence). CDR3 size: 13 residues.

V and J are TRBV19 and TRBJ1-1; D not resolved. Trimming stripped 4 bases from V and 0 bases from J, with 6 bases between. Germline V gene lookup returns CDR1 LNHDA and CDR2 SQIVND (reference sequence). The CDR3 spans 13 residues. The CDR3: CASSSSLNTEAFF. The CDR3 coding sequence is TGTGCCAGTAGTAGCAGCCTGAACACTGAAGCTTTCTTT.

The V and J genes are TRBV7-6 and TRBJ1-3; 9 bases fit TRBD1. Germline V gene lookup returns CDR1 SGHVS and CDR2 FNYEAQ. V was clipped by 4 bases and J by 2 bases; unmatched bases: 3. The CDR3 runs 15 residues. CDR3 sequence (DNA): TGTGCCAGCAGCTCGGACAGGGGCCCTGGAAACACCATATATTTT. This encodes CASSSDRGPGNTIYF.

CDR3 amino acids: CASSDLRTATNEKLFF. CDR3 bases: TGTGCCAGCAGTGATTTAAGAACCGCAACTAATGAAAAACTGTTTTTT. This chain uses TRBV6-1 with TRBJ1-4; D is unresolved. The germline V gene encodes CDR1 MNHNS and CDR2 SASEGT. The CDR3 has 16 amino acids. V shed 3 bases and J shed 0 bases, with 11 bases lying between them.

The chain carries TRBV3-1 (or the pseudogene TRBV3-2) and TRBJ1-2; D might be TRBD1 (5 bases). The CDR3 sequence is 13 residues long. The germline CDR1 and CDR2 sequences are LGHDT and YNNKEL (reference sequence). Trimming cost V 5 bases and J 2 bases, with 9 bases left between them. This chain's CDR3 is CASSRGPNYGYTF. The CDR3 region has the DNA TGTGCCAGCAGCAGGGGTCCAAACTATGGCTACACCTTC.

The chain recombines TRBV7-2 with TRBJ1-1, with D uncertain. Germline V gene data show CDR1 as SGHTA and CDR2 as FQGNSA. The germline V and J ends were trimmed by 5 bases and 6 bases, with 13 bases remaining between them. This CDR3 comprises 13 residues. The CDR3 region is CASSVEPVAEAFF. CDR3 in DNA: TGTGCCAGCAGCGTAGAACCAGTCGCTGAAGCTTTCTTT. The full variable domain, rest sourced from reference TRBV7-2 and TRBJ1-1, is GAGVSQSPSNKVTEKGKDVELRCDPISGHTALYWYRQSLGQGLEFLIYFQGNSAPDKSGLPSDRFSAERTGGSVSTLTIQRTQQEDSAVYLCASSVEPVAEAFFGQGTRLTVV.

V is TRBV28 and J is TRBJ1-6; D remains unclear. V was clipped by 6 bases and J by 7 bases, with 7 bases between them. This CDR3 is built from 12 residues. The germline gives CDR1 MDHEN, CDR2 SYDVKM. CDR3 amino acids: CASRKVNSPLHF. CDR3 DNA sequence: TGTGCCAGCAGGAAGGTGAATTCACCCCTCCACTTT.

This clone was counted between two and nine times. The V and J genes are TRBV3-1 (or the pseudogene TRBV3-2) and TRBJ1-2; 7 bases agree with TRBD1. The junction had 3 bases not matched to a gene; V was cut back by 3 bases and J by 5 bases. CDR1 and CDR2 (germline): LGHDT, YNNKEL (reference sequence). The CDR3 sequence is 13 residues long. CDR3 nucleotides: TGTGCCAGCAGCCATCTACAGGGGTATGGCTACACCTTC. Its translation: CASSHLQGYGYTF.

J is TRBJ1-2 and V is TRBV19; 7 bases map to TRBD1. The CDR3 has 15 residues. V lost 3 bases to trimming and J lost 0 bases; unmatched junction nucleotides: 4. Germline V lookup: CDR1 LNHDA, CDR2 SQIVND (reference sequence). The CDR3, as DNA: TGTGCCAGTAGTATCAGGGACAGCCCTAACTATGGCTACACCTTC. Encoded protein: CASSIRDSPNYGYTF.

This clone was observed a handful of times. The chain's CDR3 is CASSPMDSGGARGEQFF. The CDR3 nucleotides read TGTGCCAGCAGTCCCATGGATAGCGGGGGGGCCCGGGGTGAGCAGTTCTTC. This chain connects TRBV27 to TRBJ2-1; 11 nucleotides match TRBD2. CDR1 MNHEY and CDR2 SMNVEV come from the germline V gene (reference sequence). The CDR3 extends over 17 amino acids. Trimming at V came to 5 bases and at J to 9 bases, leaving 15 bases not matched to a gene.

This sequence joins TRBV6-5 and TRBJ1-2; D not resolved. The CDR3 is 14 amino acids. The germline CDR1 and CDR2 sequences are MNHEY and SVGAGI. The V and J ends lost 0 bases and 2 bases respectively, with 7 bases between them. CDR3 sequence (DNA): TGTGCCAGCAGTTACTCGGGAGGGAACTATGGCTACACCTTC. It specifies CASSYSGGNYGYTF.